This passage covers 30 T cell receptor beta chains from one sample sequenced in a study of tumor-infiltrating lymphocytes in oesophageal squamous cell carcinoma. TCRdb re-called the PCR reads with MiXCR, one entry per CDR3 protein. The table has 23,000 or so distinct CDR3 sequences, roughly two fifths seen once. The sequenced sample consisted of esophageal tumor tissue. These receptors were taken from a male donor with esophageal squamous cell carcinoma.

V gene TRBV20-1 combines with J gene TRBJ2-4, with D tentatively TRBD1 (6 bases). The CDR3 totals 12 residues. With 6 bases removed from V and 11 bases from J, the gap between germline ends came to 17 bases. Germline CDR1 is DFQATT and CDR2 is SNEGSKA (reference sequence). Here the CDR3 DNA reads TGCAGTGCGAGTGCGGGTGGGGGCCTTCAGTACTTC. Encoded protein: CSASAGGGLQYF.

This chain links TRBV6-6 with TRBJ2-1, with 11 bases fitting TRBD1. The end of the DNA is better explained by TRBJ2-7, so the J call may be wrong. Germline V lookup: CDR1 MNHNY, CDR2 SVGAGI (reference sequence). The CDR3 loop spans 15 amino acids. Written as DNA, the CDR3 is TGTGCCAGCAGGACCTTCGGACAGGGGGCCGACGAGCAGTACTTC. This sequence encodes CASRTFGQGADEQYF.

The rearrangement links TRBV19 to TRBJ2-6; D unclear. CDR3 length: 15 residues. Looked up from germline, CDR1 is LNHDA and CDR2 is SQIVND (reference sequence). V was clipped by 0 bases and J by 0 bases, with 3 bases between them. The DNA for the CDR3 is TGTGCCAGTAGTATAGAAGGCTCTGGGGCCAACGTCCTGACTTTC. This translates into CASSIEGSGANVLTF.

As regards this clonotype: Here the CDR3 omits its conserved ending phenylalanine or tryptophan, so a read error is the likely source. Because the CDR3's place on the DNA is in doubt, the DNA is left out and the CDR3 is given as listed by TCRdb. The gene calls are TRBV10-2 and TRBJ2-5. The CDR3 has 16 amino acids, counting both end residues. From germline, CDR1 is WSHSY and CDR2 SAAADI. CDR3 loop: CASSESTGHYGYTFGS.

V usage is TRBV7-3 and J usage is TRBJ2-3; no clear D. The CDR3 is made up of 15 amino acids. With 0 bases removed from V and 0 bases from J, the gap between germline ends came to 7 bases. Germline V gives CDR1 SGHTA, CDR2 FQGTGA. CDR3 sequence: CASSLTETSTDTQYF. In nucleotides, the CDR3 is TGTGCCAGCAGCTTAACTGAAACTAGCACAGATACGCAGTATTTT.

This clonotype occurred once. The gene calls are TRBV7-6 and TRBJ2-5; 10 bases line up with TRBD2. Germline lookup yields CDR1 SGHVS and CDR2 FNYEAQ. V shed 5 bases and J 6 bases; nucleotides not matched to a gene: 9. The CDR3 is made up of 15 amino acids. The CDR3 sequence: CASSTGASGSKTQYF. In nucleotides, the CDR3 is TGTGCCAGCAGCACAGGGGCTAGCGGGAGTAAGACCCAGTACTTC.

This clonotype was seen many times. The chain links TRBV12-3 or TRBV12-4 to TRBJ2-1; maybe TRBD2 (6 bases). The closer fit of TRBJ2-7 to the DNA end suggests the J call may be wrong. The CDR3 runs 16 residues. The CDR3 DNA sequence: TGTGCCAGCAGTTTATGGGGGGAGGCGGCCTACAATGAGCAGTACTTC. It yields the protein CASSLWGEAAYNEQYF.

The sample holds many counts of this clonotype. The chain employs TRBV6-6 and TRBJ2-1; 9 nucleotides align to TRBD1. This CDR3 spans 17 amino acids. Germline-derived CDR1 and CDR2 are MNHNY and SVGAGI (reference sequence). Germline trimming cut 1 base from V and 1 base from J; bases unmatched to any gene: 5. The CDR3 loop is CASSYWGGTGSYNEQFF. The CDR3 DNA reads as TGTGCCAGCAGTTACTGGGGCGGGACAGGGTCCTACAATGAGCAGTTCTTC.

As to this clonotype: Here the CDR3 omits its conserved ending phenylalanine or tryptophan, so a read error is the likely source. It is unclear where the CDR3 begins or ends on the DNA, so no DNA is shown, and the CDR3 is as TCRdb lists it. The gene calls are TRBV7-8 and TRBJ2-7; TRBD1 is taken as the D call from the table, unchecked against the DNA. With termini counted, the CDR3 has 15 amino acids. Germline loops: CDR1 SGHVS, CDR2 FQNEAQ. The CDR3 loop is CASSLTGGWMQYFGS.

Notes on this clonotype: Given the absence of the conserved phenylalanine or tryptophan at the CDR3 end, a read error is likely. The DNA is left out, because the CDR3 cannot be placed on it with certainty; the CDR3 is given as TCRdb lists it. The chain's CDR3 is CASSLYKGQGANYGYTFGS. The genes are TRBV7-8 and TRBJ2-5; TRBD1 is the table's D call and was not checked against the DNA. A total of 19 residues make up the CDR3, ends included. The germline V gene encodes CDR1 SGHVS and CDR2 FQNEAQ.

The chain joins TRBV11-2 to TRBJ2-1; 8 bases align to TRBD1. The last part of the DNA fits TRBJ2-7 better; the J call may be wrong. This CDR3 has 15 residues. The V gene's germline CDR1 is SGHAT and CDR2 FQNNGV. CDR3 region: CASSLYTGTGYEQYF. In nucleotides, the CDR3 is TGTGCCAGCAGCTTATATACCGGGACAGGCTACGAGCAGTACTTC.

The chain is built from TRBV7-3 and TRBJ2-1, with D tentatively TRBD2 (5 bases). In germline, CDR1 is SGHTA, CDR2 FQGTGA. The CDR3 runs 14 residues. V dropped 1 base and J dropped 7 bases, with 11 bases sitting between them. In nucleotides, the CDR3 is TGTGCCAGCAGCTTAATGGGAGAAGGGAATGAGCAGTTCTTC. Translation gives CASSLMGEGNEQFF. The full variable domain, rest sourced from reference TRBV7-3 and TRBJ2-1, is GAGVSQTPSNKVTEKGKYVELRCDPISGHTALYWYRQSLGQGPEFLIYFQGTGAADDSGLPNDRFFAVRPEGSVSTLKIQRTERGDSAVYLCASSLMGEGNEQFFGPGTRLTVL.

This clonotype was counted at least ten times. The chain is built from TRBV15 and TRBJ1-2; 10 bases map to TRBD1. From germline, CDR1 is LNHNV and CDR2 YYDKDF (reference sequence). The V segment lost 1 base and the J segment 8 bases; nucleotides outside the gene matches: 10. This CDR3 has 16 residues. CDR3 region: CATSRGTGDRGDGYTF. The CDR3 nucleotides are TGTGCCACCAGCAGAGGAACAGGGGACAGGGGAGACGGCTACACCTTC.

The chain has TRBV18 and TRBJ2-7; tentatively, D is TRBD2 (6 bases). V lost 5 bases and J lost 3, with 11 bases in between. Per germline, CDR1 KGHSH and CDR2 LQKENI. The CDR3 is made up of 13 amino acids. Here the CDR3 DNA reads TGTGCCAGCTCAAGGGACTCAGACTACGAGCAGTACTTC. Its protein product is CASSRDSDYEQYF.

This chain connects TRBV19 to TRBJ1-1, with D uncertain. This CDR3 comprises 13 residues. Trimming removed 10 bases at V and 0 bases at J, with 12 bases between. The germline gives CDR1 LNHDA, CDR2 SQIVND (reference sequence). The CDR3 DNA is TGTGCCACCACCGACAAATTGAACACTGAAGCTTTCTTT. Amino acids: CATTDKLNTEAFF.

This clonotype was found many times. This rearrangement joins TRBV5-4 to TRBJ2-5; D perhaps matches TRBD2 (6 bases). The CDR3 extends over 14 amino acids. V lost 0 bases and J 4 bases, leaving 10 bases between the germline ends. Germline loops: CDR1 SGHNT, CDR2 YYREEE (reference sequence). Here the CDR3 DNA reads TGTGCCAGCAGCTTGGTAGGGGAGGCAGAGACCCAGTACTTC. This codes for CASSLVGEAETQYF. Full variable domain (remainder filled in from reference TRBV5-4 and TRBJ2-5): ETGVTQSPTHLIKTRGQQVTLRCSSQSGHNTVSWYQQALGQGPQFIFQYYREEENGRGNFPPRFSGLQFPNYSSELNVNALELDDSALYLCASSLVGEAETQYFGPGTRLLVL.

This clonotype has a handful of counts. At one boundary the junction diverges from the germline segment, which might be a read error. V and J are TRBV7-7 and TRBJ2-2; 8 bases align to TRBD1. Germline V gene lookup returns CDR1 SSHAT and CDR2 FNYEAQ (reference sequence). The CDR3 runs 16 residues. The CDR3 sequence is CASSFSTGAYTGELFF. CDR3 bases: TGTGCTAGCAGCTTTTCGACAGGGGCTTACACCGGGGAGCTGTTTTTT.

In its sample, this clonotype was seen many times. The V and J genes are TRBV28 and TRBJ1-1, with D unclear. V was pared by 6 bases and J by 1 base, with 12 bases between. Germline CDR1 is MDHEN and CDR2 is SYDVKM. CDR3 length: 14 amino acids. The CDR3 is CASRGASQNTEAFF. As DNA, the CDR3 is TGTGCCAGCAGGGGCGCCAGCCAGAACACTGAAGCTTTCTTT.

V is TRBV5-1 and J is TRBJ1-3, with D uncertain. CDR1 and CDR2 from the germline V gene are SGHRS and YFSETQ. The CDR3 runs 14 residues. The V gene lost 4 bases and the J gene lost 4 bases, with 12 bases spanning the gap. CDR3 loop: CASSRRGRGNTIYF. CDR3 DNA sequence: TGCGCCAGCAGCAGGAGAGGGAGAGGAAACACCATATATTTT.

This clonotype was seen only a few times. A read error may be the cause here, since a much bigger clone is one base away. The chain has TRBV7-2 and TRBJ2-5; 8 positions agree with TRBD2. The J call may be wrong; the DNA end is better matched by TRBJ2-1. The germline gives CDR1 SGHTA, CDR2 FQGNSA. This CDR3 has 20 amino acids. The CDR3 bases are TGTGCCAGCAGCTTACGTGCCCTCGGGGGGGCGAACTCCGGGTCCTACGAGCAGTTCTTC. It is translated as CASSLRALGGANSGSYEQFF.

This clonotype has only a few counts. The rearrangement joins TRBV19 to TRBJ1-5; perhaps TRBD1 as D (5 bases). The CDR3 loop spans 14 amino acids. Deletions cut 6 bases from V and 2 bases from J, with 11 bases between. CDR1 LNHDA and CDR2 SQIVND come from the germline V gene (reference sequence). CDR3 nucleotides: TGTGCCAGTAGCGGGACCGGAGGCAATCAGCCCCAGCATTTT. Translated: CASSGTGGNQPQHF.

In this sample, this clonotype turned up many times. The rearrangement joins TRBV6-1 to TRBJ1-5, with D perhaps TRBD1 (5 bases). The V end was cut by 6 bases, the J end by 7 bases, with 19 bases between. The CDR3 is 15 amino acids. The germline gives CDR1 MNHNS, CDR2 SASEGT. CDR3: CASRMSLRGAQPQHF. The CDR3 DNA follows: TGTGCCAGCAGGATGTCCCTCCGAGGGGCACAGCCCCAGCATTTT.

This chain links TRBV5-6 with TRBJ1-1; 8 nucleotides match TRBD1. Looked up from germline, CDR1 is SGHDT and CDR2 is YYEEEE. Trimming removed 4 bases from V and 4 bases from J; junction bases left unmatched: 3. This CDR3 has 13 amino acids. CDR3 bases: TGTGCCAGCAGCGCCACAGGGGGCACTGAAGCTTTCTTT. This codes for CASSATGGTEAFF.

There are many counts of this clonotype. The gene calls are TRBV27 and TRBJ1-1, with 7 bases that match TRBD1. V lost 0 bases and J lost 6; bases outside the gene matches: 4. The CDR3 is made up of 14 amino acids. CDR1 MNHEY and CDR2 SMNVEV come from the germline V gene (reference sequence). CDR3 amino acids: CASSLSGTVAEAFF. In DNA form, the CDR3 reads TGTGCCAGCAGTTTATCCGGGACAGTCGCTGAAGCTTTCTTT.

This clonotype is categorized as medium-sized. The chain joins TRBV7-9 to TRBJ2-1; D call uncertain. V was shortened by 2 bases and J by 7 bases, with 6 bases between the two germline ends. This CDR3 contains 12 residues. From germline, CDR1 is SEHNR and CDR2 FQNEAQ (reference sequence). This CDR3 reads CASSLPGNEQFF. CDR3 nucleotide sequence: TGTGCCAGCAGCTTACCCGGGAATGAGCAGTTCTTC.

By proportion, this clonotype is medium-sized. This rearrangement joins TRBV5-1 to TRBJ2-1; D perhaps matches TRBD1 (6 bases). V lost 3 bases and J lost 7, with 14 bases in between. Germline CDR1 SGHRS, CDR2 YFSETQ. There are 14 residues in the CDR3. CDR3 nucleotides: TGCGCCAGCAGCTCTCAGTTTGGACAGAATGAGCAGTTCTTC. Translated: CASSSQFGQNEQFF.

In this sample, this clonotype turned up a few times. The rearrangement joins TRBV7-2 to TRBJ2-5, with 7 bases matching TRBD2. V gave up 5 bases and J gave up 1 base; unmatched junction bases: 4. Germline assignment: CDR1 SGHTA and CDR2 FQGNSA. The CDR3 is 14 residues long. The CDR3 here is CASSPTSTQETQYF. For the CDR3, the DNA is TGTGCCAGCAGCCCGACTAGCACCCAAGAGACCCAGTACTTC.

This clonotype qualifies as medium-sized (0.01 to 0.1%). The chain has TRBV11-3 and TRBJ2-3; D remains ambiguous. V dropped 1 base and J dropped 5 bases, with 7 bases sitting between them. The CDR3 consists of 13 residues. Germline-derived CDR1 and CDR2 are SGHNT and YENEEA. CDR3 DNA sequence: TGTGCCAGCAGCTTAGTCGGAAGAGATACGCAGTATTTT. It encodes CASSLVGRDTQYF.

This clonotype was seen at least ten times. The chain uses TRBV10-3 and TRBJ2-5; TRBD1 is a possible D gene (5 bases). The CDR3 is 13 residues long. The germline V and J ends were trimmed by 4 bases and 2 bases, with 8 bases remaining between them. CDR1 is ENHRY and CDR2 is SYGVKD in the germline V gene. CDR3 in DNA: TGTGCCATCAGTGGAACAGGACAAGAGACCCAGTACTTC. Amino acid sequence: CAISGTGQETQYF.

The table lists this clonotype with many counts. The chain carries TRBV7-6 and TRBJ2-7, with D possibly matching TRBD1 (6 bases). This CDR3 spans 14 amino acids. Trimming shortened V by 4 bases and J by 0 bases, and 10 bases separated the two germline ends. CDR1 is SGHVS, CDR2 FNYEAQ, per germline. The CDR3 spells CASSSDRISYEQYF. The CDR3 DNA is TGTGCCAGCAGCTCAGACAGGATCTCCTACGAGCAGTACTTC. Filled out from reference TRBV7-6 and TRBJ2-7, the complete variable domain reads GAGVSQSPRYKVTKRGQDVALRCDPISGHVSLYWYRQALGQGPEFLTYFNYEAQQDKSGLPNDRFSAERPEGSISTLTIQRTEQRDSAMYRCASSSDRISYEQYFGPGTRLTVT.